The present entry profiles one TCR beta chain with its context. What it binds is not known. Time point: newly diagnosed, previously untreated cHL patient sample. Purification of CD4+ T cells from thawed PBMCs was achieved by magnetic negative selection. Comparison samples consisted of PBMCs from newly diagnosed, untreated classical Hodgkin lymphoma. The data are from a study of PD-1 blockade in classical Hodgkin lymphoma. Findings and caveats of the study: Diminished baseline TCR diversity has been reported in newly diagnosed patients relative to healthy donors. Possibly reflecting disease activity or prior therapy, repertoire differences have causes that remain undefined.

Here immunoSEQ multiplex PCR was the method, and the copy in TCRdb shows in-frame clones only, minus some. Of tens of thousands of clones in the sample, about 91% were seen once. Germline V gene lookup returns CDR1 MNHEY and CDR2 SMNVEV (reference sequence). The CDR3 contains 14 residues. V gave up 6 bases and J gave up 7 bases; unmatched junction bases: 12. Sequencing used CD4+ T cells from blood. The rearrangement uses TRBV27 and TRBJ2-7, with 7 bases lining up with TRBD1. The source is a human donor with classical Hodgkin lymphoma. The CDR3 DNA follows: TGTGCCAGCAGGCCCGGGACAGTCATTAGGGAGCAGTACTTC. The encoded protein is CASRPGTVIREQYF.